The TCR beta chain described here comes from a study of blood T cell repertoires in COVID-19. The V gene end was trimmed by 0 bases and the J gene end by 3 bases; junction bases not matched to a gene: 8. There are 16 residues in the CDR3. Assay: immunoSEQ multiplex PCR; the TCRdb copy retains only in-frame clones and omits some. The sample lists approximately 80,000 clones; 82% were seen once. This TCR came from a human donor in a cohort sampled during active COVID-19. The sequenced sample consisted of peripheral blood. V gene TRBV5-3 combines with J gene TRBJ1-1; 7 bases agree with TRBD1. TRBV5-3 falls under the ORF class, with uncertain function. CDR3 sequence reads: CARSLGWDRKDTEAFF. In DNA form, the CDR3 reads TGTGCCAGAAGCTTGGGATGGGACAGAAAAGACACTGAAGCTTTCTTT.